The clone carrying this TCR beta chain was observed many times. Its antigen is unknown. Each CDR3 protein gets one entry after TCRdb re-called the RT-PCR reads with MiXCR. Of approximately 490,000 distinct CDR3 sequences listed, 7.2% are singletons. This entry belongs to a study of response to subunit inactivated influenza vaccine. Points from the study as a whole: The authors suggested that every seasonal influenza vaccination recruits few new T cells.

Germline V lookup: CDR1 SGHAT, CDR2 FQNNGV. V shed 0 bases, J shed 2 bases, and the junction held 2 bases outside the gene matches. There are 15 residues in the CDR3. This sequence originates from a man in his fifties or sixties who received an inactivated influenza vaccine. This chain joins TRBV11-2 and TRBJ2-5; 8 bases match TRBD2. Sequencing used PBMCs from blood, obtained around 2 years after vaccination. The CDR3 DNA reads TGTGCCAGCAGCTTAGATGGGACTAGACAAGAGACCCAGTACTTC. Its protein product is CASSLDGTRQETQYF.